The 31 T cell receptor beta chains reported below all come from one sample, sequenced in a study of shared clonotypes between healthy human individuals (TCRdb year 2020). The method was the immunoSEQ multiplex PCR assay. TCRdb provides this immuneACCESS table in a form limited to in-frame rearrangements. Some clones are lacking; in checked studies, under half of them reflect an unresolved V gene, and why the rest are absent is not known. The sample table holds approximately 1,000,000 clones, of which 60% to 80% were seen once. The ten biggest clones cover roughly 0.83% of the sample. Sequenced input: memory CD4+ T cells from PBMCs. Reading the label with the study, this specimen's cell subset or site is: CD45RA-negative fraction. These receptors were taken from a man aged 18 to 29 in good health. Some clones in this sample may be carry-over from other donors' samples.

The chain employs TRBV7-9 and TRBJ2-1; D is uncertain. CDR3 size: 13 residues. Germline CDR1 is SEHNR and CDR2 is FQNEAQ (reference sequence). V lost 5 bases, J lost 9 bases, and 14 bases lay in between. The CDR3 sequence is CASSLWSASEQFF. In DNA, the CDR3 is TGTGCCAGCAGCCTATGGTCGGCTAGTGAGCAGTTCTTC.

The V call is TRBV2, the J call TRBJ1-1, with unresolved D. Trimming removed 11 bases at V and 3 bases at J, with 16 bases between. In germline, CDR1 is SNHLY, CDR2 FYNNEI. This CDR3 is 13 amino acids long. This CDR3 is CAHSRWRDTEAFF. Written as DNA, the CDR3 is TGTGCCCACAGTCGATGGCGGGACACTGAAGCTTTCTTT.

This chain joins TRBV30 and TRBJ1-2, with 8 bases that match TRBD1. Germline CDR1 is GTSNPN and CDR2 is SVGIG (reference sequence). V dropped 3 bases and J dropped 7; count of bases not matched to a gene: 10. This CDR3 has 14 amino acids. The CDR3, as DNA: TGTGCCTGGAGGGAGACAGGGGACGGGGGTGGCTACACCTTC. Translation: CAWRETGDGGGYTF.

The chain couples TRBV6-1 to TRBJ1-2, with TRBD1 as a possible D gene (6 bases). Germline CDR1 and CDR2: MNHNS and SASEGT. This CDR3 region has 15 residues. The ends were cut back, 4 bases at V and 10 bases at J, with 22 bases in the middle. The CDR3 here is CASSVGTSGSSVYTF. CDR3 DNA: TGTGCCAGCAGTGTTGGGACATCCGGGTCTAGCGTCTACACCTTC.

CDR3 residues: CAISVSGLADTEAFF. CDR3 in DNA: TGTGCCATCAGTGTATCAGGCCTGGCGGACACTGAAGCTTTCTTT. The chain couples TRBV10-3 to TRBJ1-1, with D hard to call. Trimming pared 4 bases from V and 3 bases from J, leaving 15 bases between. Germline CDR1 ENHRY, CDR2 SYGVKD. CDR3 length equals 15 residues.

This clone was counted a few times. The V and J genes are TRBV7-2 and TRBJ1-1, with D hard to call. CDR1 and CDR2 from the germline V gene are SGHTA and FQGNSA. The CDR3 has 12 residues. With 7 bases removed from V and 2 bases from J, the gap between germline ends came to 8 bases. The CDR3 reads CASNPSNTEAFF. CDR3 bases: TGTGCCAGCAACCCCTCCAACACTGAAGCTTTCTTT.

The CDR3 loop reads CASSLIRTTQETQYF. CDR3 nucleotide sequence: TGTGCCAGCAGCTTAATAAGGACTACCCAAGAGACCCAGTACTTC. This chain links TRBV11-2 with TRBJ2-5, with D perhaps TRBD2 (6 bases). This CDR3 region has 15 residues. The ends were cut back, 2 bases at V and 1 base at J, with 11 bases in the middle. Germline loops: CDR1 SGHAT, CDR2 FQNNGV.

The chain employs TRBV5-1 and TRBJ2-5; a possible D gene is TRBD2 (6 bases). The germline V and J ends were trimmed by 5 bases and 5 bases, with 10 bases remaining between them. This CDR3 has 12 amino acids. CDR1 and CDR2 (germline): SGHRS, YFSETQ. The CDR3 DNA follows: TGCGCCAGCAGGGGGGAGGATGAGACCCAGTACTTC. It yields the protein CASRGEDETQYF.

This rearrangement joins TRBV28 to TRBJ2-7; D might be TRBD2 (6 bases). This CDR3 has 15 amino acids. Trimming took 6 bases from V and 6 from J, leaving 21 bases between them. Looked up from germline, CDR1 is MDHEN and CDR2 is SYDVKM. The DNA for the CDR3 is TGTGCCAGCAGCTCGCCCGGGAGACAGTTGGCCGAGCAGTACTTC. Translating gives CASSSPGRQLAEQYF. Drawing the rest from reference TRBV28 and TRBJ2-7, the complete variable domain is DVKVTQSSRYLVKRTGEKVFLECVQDMDHENMFWYRQDPGLGLRLIYFSYDVKMKEKGDIPEGYSVSREKKERFSLILESASTNQTSMYLCASSSPGRQLAEQYFGPGTRLTVT.

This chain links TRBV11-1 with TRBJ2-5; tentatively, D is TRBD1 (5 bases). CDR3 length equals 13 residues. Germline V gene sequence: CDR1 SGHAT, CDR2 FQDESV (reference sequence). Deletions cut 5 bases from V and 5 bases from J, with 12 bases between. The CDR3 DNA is TGTGCCAGCAGCAAGGGGTATCCGGAGACCCAGTACTTC. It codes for CASSKGYPETQYF.

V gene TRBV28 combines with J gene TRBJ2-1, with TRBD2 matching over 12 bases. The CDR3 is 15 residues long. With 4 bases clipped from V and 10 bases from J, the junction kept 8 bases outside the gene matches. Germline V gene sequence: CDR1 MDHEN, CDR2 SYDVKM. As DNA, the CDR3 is TGTGCCAGCAGTTCGCTAGCGGGAGGGACGATCGAGCAGTTCTTC. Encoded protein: CASSSLAGGTIEQFF.

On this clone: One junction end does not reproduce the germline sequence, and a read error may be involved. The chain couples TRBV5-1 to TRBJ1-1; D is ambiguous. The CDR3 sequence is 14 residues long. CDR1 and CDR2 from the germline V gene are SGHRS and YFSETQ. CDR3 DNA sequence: TGCGCCAGCAGATTGGGGTCGATCCTTTCGGAGGGTTTCTTT. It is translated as CASRLGSILSEGFF.

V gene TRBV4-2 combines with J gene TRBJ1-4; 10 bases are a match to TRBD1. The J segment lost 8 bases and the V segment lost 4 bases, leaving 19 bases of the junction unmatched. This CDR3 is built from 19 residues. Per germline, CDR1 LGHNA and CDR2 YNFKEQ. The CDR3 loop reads CASSLGQGDPSRQKEKLFF. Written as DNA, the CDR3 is TGTGCCAGCAGCCTTGGACAGGGGGACCCAAGTCGGCAGAAAGAAAAACTGTTTTTT.

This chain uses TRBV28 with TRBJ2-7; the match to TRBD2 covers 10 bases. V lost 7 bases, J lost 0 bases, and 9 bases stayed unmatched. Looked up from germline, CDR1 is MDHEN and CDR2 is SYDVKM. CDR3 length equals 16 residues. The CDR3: CASTTRTSGVSYEQYF. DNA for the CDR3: TGTGCCAGCACCACCAGGACTAGCGGAGTCTCCTACGAGCAGTACTTC.

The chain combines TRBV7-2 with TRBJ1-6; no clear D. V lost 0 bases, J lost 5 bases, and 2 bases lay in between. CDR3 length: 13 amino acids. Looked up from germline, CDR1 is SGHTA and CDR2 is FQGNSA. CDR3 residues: CASSLADNSPLHF. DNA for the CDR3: TGTGCCAGCAGCTTAGCGGATAATTCACCCCTCCACTTT. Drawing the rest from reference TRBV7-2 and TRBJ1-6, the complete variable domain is GAGVSQSPSNKVTEKGKDVELRCDPISGHTALYWYRQSLGQGLEFLIYFQGNSAPDKSGLPSDRFSAERTGGSVSTLTIQRTQQEDSAVYLCASSLADNSPLHFGNGTRLTVT.

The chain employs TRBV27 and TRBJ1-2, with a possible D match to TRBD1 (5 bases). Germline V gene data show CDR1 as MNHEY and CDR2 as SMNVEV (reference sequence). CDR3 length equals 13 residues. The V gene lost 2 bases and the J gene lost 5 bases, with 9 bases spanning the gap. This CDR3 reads CASSLAGPYGYTF. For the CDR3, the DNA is TGTGCCAGCAGTTTAGCGGGACCGTATGGCTACACCTTC.

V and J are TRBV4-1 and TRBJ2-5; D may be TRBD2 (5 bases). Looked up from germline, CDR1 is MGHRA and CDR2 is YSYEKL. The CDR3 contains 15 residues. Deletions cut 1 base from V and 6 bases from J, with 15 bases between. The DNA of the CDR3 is TGCGCCAGCAGCCAAGTTGTGACCGCCGGGAAGACCCAGTACTTC. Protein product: CASSQVVTAGKTQYF.

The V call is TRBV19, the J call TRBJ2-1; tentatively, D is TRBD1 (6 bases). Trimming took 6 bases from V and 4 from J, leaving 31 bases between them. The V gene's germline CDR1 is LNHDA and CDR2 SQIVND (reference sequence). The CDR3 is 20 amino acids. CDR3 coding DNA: TGTGCCAGTAGCTTACGATACAGGGTATGGGAAGTGGGGCCTTACAATGAGCAGTTCTTC. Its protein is CASSLRYRVWEVGPYNEQFF.

CDR3: CASSQDSRDSYYEQYF. For the CDR3, the DNA is TGCGCCAGCAGCCAAGATTCCCGGGACAGTTACTACGAGCAGTACTTC. This chain connects TRBV4-1 to TRBJ2-7; 7 bases are shared with TRBD1. The germline V gene has CDR1 MGHRA and CDR2 YSYEKL. The CDR3 has 16 residues. With 0 bases clipped from V and 3 bases from J, the junction kept 8 bases outside the gene matches.

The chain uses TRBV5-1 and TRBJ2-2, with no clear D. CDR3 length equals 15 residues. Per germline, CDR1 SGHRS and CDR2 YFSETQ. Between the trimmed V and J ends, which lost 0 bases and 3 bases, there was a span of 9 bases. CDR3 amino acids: CASSLGQLDTGELFF. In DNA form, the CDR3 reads TGCGCCAGCAGCTTGGGGCAGTTAGACACCGGGGAGCTGTTTTTT.

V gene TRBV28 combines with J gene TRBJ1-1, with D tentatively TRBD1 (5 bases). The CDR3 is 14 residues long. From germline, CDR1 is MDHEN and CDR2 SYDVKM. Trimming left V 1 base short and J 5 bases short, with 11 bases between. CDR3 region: CASSLYLGETEAFF. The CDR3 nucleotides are TGTGCCAGCAGTTTATATCTAGGGGAAACTGAAGCTTTCTTT.

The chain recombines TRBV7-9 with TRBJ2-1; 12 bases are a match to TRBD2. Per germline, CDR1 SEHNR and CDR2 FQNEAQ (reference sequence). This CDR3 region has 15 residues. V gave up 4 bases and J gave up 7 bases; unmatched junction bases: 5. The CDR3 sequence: CASSWTSGIMNEQFF. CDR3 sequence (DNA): TGTGCCAGCAGCTGGACTAGCGGGATAATGAATGAGCAGTTCTTC.

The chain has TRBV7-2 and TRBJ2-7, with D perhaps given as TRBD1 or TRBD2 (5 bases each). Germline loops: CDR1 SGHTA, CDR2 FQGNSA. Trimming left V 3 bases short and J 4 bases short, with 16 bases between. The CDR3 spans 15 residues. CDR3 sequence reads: CASSFSMQGAYEQYF. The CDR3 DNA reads TGTGCCAGCAGCTTTTCCATGCAGGGAGCGTACGAGCAGTACTTC.

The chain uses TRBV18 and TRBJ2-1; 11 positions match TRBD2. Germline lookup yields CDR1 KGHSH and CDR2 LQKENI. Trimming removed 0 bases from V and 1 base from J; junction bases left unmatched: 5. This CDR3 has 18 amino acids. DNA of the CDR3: TGTGCCAGCTCACCACCCCCCAGACTAGCGGGATCCTACAATGAGCAGTTCTTC. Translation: CASSPPPRLAGSYNEQFF.

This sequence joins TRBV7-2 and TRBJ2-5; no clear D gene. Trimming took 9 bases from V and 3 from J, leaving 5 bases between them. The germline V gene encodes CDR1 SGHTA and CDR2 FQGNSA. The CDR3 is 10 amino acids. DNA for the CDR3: TGTGCCAGTGGGGAAGAGACCCAGTACTTC. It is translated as CASGEETQYF.

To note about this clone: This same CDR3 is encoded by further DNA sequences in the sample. The CDR3 bases are TGTGCCAGCAGCGTAGGGGACTCTCAAGAGACCCAGTACTTC. It yields the protein CASSVGDSQETQYF. This chain joins TRBV9 and TRBJ2-5, with a weak D call TRBD2 (6 bases). This CDR3 is built from 14 residues. Germline lookup yields CDR1 SGDLS and CDR2 YYNGEE. The V end lost 0 bases, the J end lost 2 bases, and 8 bases lay between the germline ends.

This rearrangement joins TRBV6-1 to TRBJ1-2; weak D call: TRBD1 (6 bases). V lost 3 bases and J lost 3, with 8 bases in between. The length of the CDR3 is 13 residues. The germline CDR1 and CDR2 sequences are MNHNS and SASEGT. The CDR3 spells CASSEGQYYGYTF. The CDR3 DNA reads TGTGCCAGCAGTGAGGGACAATACTATGGCTACACCTTC.

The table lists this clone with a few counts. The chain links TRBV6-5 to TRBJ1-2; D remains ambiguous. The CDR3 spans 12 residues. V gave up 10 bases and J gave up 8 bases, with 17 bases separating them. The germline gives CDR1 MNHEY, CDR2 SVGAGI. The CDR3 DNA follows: TGTGCCATCGACCAAGCCGCCATAGGCTACACCTTC. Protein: CAIDQAAIGYTF.

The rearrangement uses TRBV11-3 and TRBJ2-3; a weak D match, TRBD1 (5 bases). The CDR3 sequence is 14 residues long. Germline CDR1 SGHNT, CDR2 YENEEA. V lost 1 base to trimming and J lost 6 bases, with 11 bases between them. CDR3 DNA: TGTGCCAGCAGCTTAGTAAGGGGCTCGGATACGCAGTATTTT. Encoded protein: CASSLVRGSDTQYF.

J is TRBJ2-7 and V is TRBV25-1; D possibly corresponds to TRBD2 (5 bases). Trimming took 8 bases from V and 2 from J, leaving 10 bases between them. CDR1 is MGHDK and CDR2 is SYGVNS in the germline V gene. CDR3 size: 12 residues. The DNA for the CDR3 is TGTGCCAGCTCCCGGGGAGCCTACGAGCAGTACTTC. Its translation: CASSRGAYEQYF.

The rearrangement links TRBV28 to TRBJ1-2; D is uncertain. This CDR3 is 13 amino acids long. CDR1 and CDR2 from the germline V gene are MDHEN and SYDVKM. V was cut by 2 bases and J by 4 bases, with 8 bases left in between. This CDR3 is CASSLRPIYGYTF. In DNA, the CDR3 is TGTGCCAGCAGTTTAAGACCTATCTATGGCTACACCTTC.